These T cell receptor beta chains were read from a single sample in a study of beta chain features in type 1 diabetes. Generated by immunoSEQ multiplex PCR, the TCRdb table keeps only in-frame clones and is missing some. Of under 300,000 clones detected, 16% appear once; the ten largest clones hold 0.085%. The sequencing input was naive CD4+ T cells from blood. These TCRs come from a young man with type 1 diabetes. Both conserved end residues are part of each CDR3. D genes are given only for firm matches. The size of a clone is reported for some rows only, either as once, few or many, or as a class for expanded clones.

TRBD2	TRBV13	few	TRBJ2-2	TGTGCCAGCAGCTTCCGACTAGCGGGACGTAGAGGCACCGGGGAGCTGTTTTTT	CASSFRLAGRRGTGELFF
NA	TRBV6-5	NA	TRBJ2-5	TGTGCCAGCAGTTACTCTGCGGGGCAAGAGACCCAGTACTTC	CASSYSAGQETQYF
TRBD1	TRBV2	few	TRBJ1-5	TGTGCCAGCAGTGAACAGGGGGCCAATCAGCCCCAGCATTTT	CASSEQGANQPQHF
NA	TRBV28	NA	TRBJ2-7	TGTGCCAGCAGTTTATGGAGGTTCGGGGAGCAGTACTTC	CASSLWRFGEQYF
NA	TRBV25-1	few	TRBJ2-7	TGTGCCAGCAGTGGGTTCTACGAGCAGTACTTC	CASSGFYEQYF
NA	TRBV30	NA	TRBJ1-2	TGTGCCTGGAGCACCCAGCGGTCTGGCTACACCTTC	CAWSTQRSGYTF
NA	TRBV18	few	TRBJ1-2	TGTGCCAGCTCACCCGAGTATGGCTACACCTTC	CASSPEYGYTF
TRBD2	TRBV18	NA	TRBJ2-7	TGTGCCAGCTCCCTCAGTATAGCGGGAGGCTACGAGCAGTACTTC	CASSLSIAGGYEQYF
TRBD1	TRBV18	few	TRBJ2-1	TGTGCCAGCTCACCGAAGACGACAGGGTACGGTGAGCAGTTCTTC	CASSPKTTGYGEQFF
TRBD1	TRBV5-1	few	TRBJ2-5	TGCGCCAGCAGCTCAACTTCGGGGACAGGAGAGACCCAGTACTTC	CASSSTSGTGETQYF
TRBD1	TRBV29-1	NA	TRBJ1-1	TGCAGCGTTCGGACAGGACAAGATACTGAAGCTTTCTTT	CSVRTGQDTEAFF
NA	TRBV20-1	NA	TRBJ2-1	TGCAGTGCGGAGAGGAATGAGCAGTTCTTC	CSAERNEQFF
TRBD2	TRBV29-1	few	TRBJ2-1	TGCAGCGTTGTGTCTAGCGGCGCCTACAATGAGCAGTTCTTC	CSVVSSGAYNEQFF
NA	TRBV4-3	few	TRBJ1-2	TGCGCCAGCAGCCATAAGACAGGACCTAACTATGGCTACACCTTC	CASSHKTGPNYGYTF
TRBD1	TRBV29-1	NA	TRBJ2-7	TGCAGCGGATTACCCCGGGACAGGGGGCAGGGTGAGGTGTCGTACGAGCAGTACTTC	CSGLPRDRGQGEVSYEQYF
TRBD1	TRBV27	NA	TRBJ2-7	TGTGCCAGCAGTAGGGACAGGGGGCCGCCCTACGAGCAGTACTTC	CASSRDRGPPYEQYF
TRBD2	TRBV28	few	TRBJ2-7	TGTGCCAGCAGTCAAGGGACTAGCGGGAGTTTCTACGAGCAGTACTTC	CASSQGTSGSFYEQYF
TRBD2	TRBV29-1	few	TRBJ2-1	TGCAGCGCTCCGGGAGGATACAATGAGCAGTTCTTC	CSAPGGYNEQFF
NA	TRBV5-1	NA	TRBJ2-3	TGCGCCAGCAGCCCCCTAGGGAGCACAGATACGCAGTATTTT	CASSPLGSTDTQYF
TRBD2	TRBV9	few	TRBJ2-3	TGTGCCAGCAGCGTGGGGGCTAGCGGGAGGACAGATACGCAGTATTTT	CASSVGASGRTDTQYF
TRBD2	TRBV9	few	TRBJ2-5	TGTGCCAGCAGTCTTAGCGGGAGCGGAGAGACCCAGTACTTC	CASSLSGSGETQYF
NA	TRBV7-2	NA	TRBJ2-5	TGTGCCAGCAGCGCAGTAGGGTACCAAGAGACCCAGTACTTC	CASSAVGYQETQYF
NA	TRBV7-6	few	TRBJ2-1	TGTGCCAGCAGCCAGGATGCCTCGAGGAACAATGAGCAGTTCTTC	CASSQDASRNNEQFF
NA	TRBV4-1	few	TRBJ2-3	TGCGCCAGCAGCCAAGATGGGGGGCGAAGCACAGATACGCAGTATTTT	CASSQDGGRSTDTQYF
NA	TRBV19	NA	TRBJ1-2	TGTGCCAGTAGTACCCCCTATGGCTACACCTTC	CASSTPYGYTF
NA	TRBV7-8	few	TRBJ1-1	TGTGCCAGCAGCTCACACAGGGCCTGGCGAGAAGCTTTCTTT	CASSSHRAWREAFF
NA	TRBV7-3	NA	TRBJ2-1	TGTGCCAGCAGCTTACGGAATGAGCAGTTCTTC	CASSLRNEQFF
NA	TRBV5-1	NA	TRBJ1-1	TGCGCCAGCAGGGAACAGGCAATGAACACTGAAGCTTTCTTT	CASREQAMNTEAFF
TRBD1	TRBV4-2	NA	TRBJ1-1	TGTGCCAGCAGCCAAGAAGGACAGGGTGTTACTGAAGCTTTCTTT	CASSQEGQGVTEAFF
NA	TRBV2	few	TRBJ2-1	TGTGCCAGCAGTGAGTGGGGTGAGCAGTTCTTC	CASSEWGEQFF
NA	TRBV30	few	TRBJ2-3	TGTGCCTGGAGTACCTTGGAAGTCACAGATACGCAGTATTTT	CAWSTLEVTDTQYF
NA	TRBV2	few	TRBJ2-1	TGTGCCAGCAGTCGTCCCAATGAGCAGTTCTTC	CASSRPNEQFF
NA	TRBV29-1	NA	TRBJ2-1	TGCAGCGTTGAAAGGGTAGCGGCTCTCAATGAGCAGTTCTTC	CSVERVAALNEQFF
NA	TRBV19	NA	TRBJ1-2	TGTGCCAGTAGTAATGACAGGTCTCTCTATGGCTACACCTTC	CASSNDRSLYGYTF
NA	TRBV28	few	TRBJ1-2	TGTGCCAGCAGTTCCCTATTTGGGGCAGGGGCGAACTATGGCTACACCTTC	CASSSLFGAGANYGYTF
TRBD1	TRBV2	NA	TRBJ2-7	TGTGCCAGCAGTTCGGGACAGGGGGCTTCCGAGCAGTACTTC	CASSSGQGASEQYF
TRBD1	TRBV2	few	TRBJ2-5	TGTGCCAGCACCTACGACAGGGGGCGCCCGGAGACCCAGTACTTC	CASTYDRGRPETQYF
TRBD2	TRBV29-1	NA	TRBJ2-7	TGCAGCGCCCGAAACCGCCTGGGGAGGGCCTACGAGCAGTACTTC	CSARNRLGRAYEQYF
NA	TRBV7-8	few	TRBJ2-5	TGTGCCAGCAGACCTAACAGGGTCGGGAATGGGACCCAGTACTTC	CASRPNRVGNGTQYF
TRBD2	TRBV29-1	few	TRBJ2-5	TGCAGCGTTGTTGACGGGAGGAGGGAGACCCAGTACTTC	CSVVDGRRETQYF
NA	TRBV9	few	TRBJ2-1	TGTGCCAGCAGCCCCGTAGGGTACAATGAGCAGTTCTTC	CASSPVGYNEQFF
NA	TRBV4-2	NA	TRBJ2-7	TGTGCCAGCAGCCAAGGGAAAGGGGGGTACGAGCAGTACTTC	CASSQGKGGYEQYF
NA	TRBV19	few	TRBJ2-1	TGTGCCAGTAGTATGTACAATGAGCAGTTCTTC	CASSMYNEQFF